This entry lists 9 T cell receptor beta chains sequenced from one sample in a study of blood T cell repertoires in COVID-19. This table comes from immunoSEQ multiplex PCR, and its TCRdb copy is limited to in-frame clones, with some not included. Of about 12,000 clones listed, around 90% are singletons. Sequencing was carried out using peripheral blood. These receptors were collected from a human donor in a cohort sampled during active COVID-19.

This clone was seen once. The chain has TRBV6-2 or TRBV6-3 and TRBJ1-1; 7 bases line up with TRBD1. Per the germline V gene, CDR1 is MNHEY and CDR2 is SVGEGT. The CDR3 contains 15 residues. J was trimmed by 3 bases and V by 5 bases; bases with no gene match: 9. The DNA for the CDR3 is TGTGCCAGCAGTCCGTGGGACAGACTGCACACTGAAGCTTTCTTT. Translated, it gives CASSPWDRLHTEAFF.

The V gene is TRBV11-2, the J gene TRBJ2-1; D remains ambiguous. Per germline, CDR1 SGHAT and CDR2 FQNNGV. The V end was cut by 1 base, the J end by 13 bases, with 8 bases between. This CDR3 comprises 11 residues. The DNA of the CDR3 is TGTGCCAGCAGCTTAGCGACTGACCAGTTCTTC. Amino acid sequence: CASSLATDQFF.

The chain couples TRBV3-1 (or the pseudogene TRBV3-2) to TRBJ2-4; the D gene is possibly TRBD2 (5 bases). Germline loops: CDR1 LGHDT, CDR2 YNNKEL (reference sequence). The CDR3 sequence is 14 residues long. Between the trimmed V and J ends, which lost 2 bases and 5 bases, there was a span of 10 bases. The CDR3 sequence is CASSQRTRQNIQYF. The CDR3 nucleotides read TGTGCCAGCAGCCAAAGGACTCGGCAAAACATTCAGTACTTC.

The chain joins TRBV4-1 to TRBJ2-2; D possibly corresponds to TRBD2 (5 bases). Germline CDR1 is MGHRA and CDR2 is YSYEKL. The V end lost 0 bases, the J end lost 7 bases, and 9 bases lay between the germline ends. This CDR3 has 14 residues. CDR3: CASSQDTGYGELFF. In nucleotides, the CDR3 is TGCGCCAGCAGCCAAGATACGGGGTACGGGGAGCTGTTTTTT.

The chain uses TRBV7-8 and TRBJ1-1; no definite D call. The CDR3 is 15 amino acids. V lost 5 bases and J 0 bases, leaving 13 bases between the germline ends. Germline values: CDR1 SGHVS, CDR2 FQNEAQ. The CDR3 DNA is TGTGCCAGCAGCCGTCTTGCCAGGTTGAACACTGAAGCTTTCTTT. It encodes CASSRLARLNTEAFF. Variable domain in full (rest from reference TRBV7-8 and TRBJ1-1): GAGVSQSPRYKVAKRGQDVALRCDPISGHVSLFWYQQALGQGPEFLTYFQNEAQLDKSGLPSDRFFAERPEGSVSTLKIQRTQQEDSAVYLCASSRLARLNTEAFFGQGTRLTVV.

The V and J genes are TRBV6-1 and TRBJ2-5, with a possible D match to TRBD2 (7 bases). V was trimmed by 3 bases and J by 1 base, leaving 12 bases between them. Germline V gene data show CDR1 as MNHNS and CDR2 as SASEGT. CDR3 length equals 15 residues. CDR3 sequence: CASSDGRGRQETQYF. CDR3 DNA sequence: TGTGCCAGCAGTGATGGGCGGGGGCGCCAAGAGACCCAGTACTTC.

CDR3 DNA: TGTGCCAGCAGTTCCCCCACCGCGGGGCTTATCACAGATACGCAGTATTTT. Residues: CASSSPTAGLITDTQYF. V and J are TRBV6-2 or TRBV6-3 and TRBJ2-3; possibly TRBD2 for D (6 bases). V dropped 4 bases and J dropped 2 bases, with 19 bases sitting between them. This CDR3 is 17 amino acids long. Per germline, CDR1 MNHEY and CDR2 SVGEGT.

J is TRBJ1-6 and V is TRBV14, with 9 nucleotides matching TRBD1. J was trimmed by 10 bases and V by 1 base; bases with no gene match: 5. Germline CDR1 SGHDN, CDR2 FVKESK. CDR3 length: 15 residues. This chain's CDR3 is CASSQVGQGRSPLHF. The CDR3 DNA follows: TGTGCCAGCAGCCAAGTGGGACAGGGCCGGTCACCCCTCCACTTT. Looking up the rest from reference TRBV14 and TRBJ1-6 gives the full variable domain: EAGVTQFPSHSVIEKGQTVTLRCDPISGHDNLYWYRRVMGKEIKFLLHFVKESKQDESGMPNNRFLAERTGGTYSTLKVQPAELEDSGVYFCASSQVGQGRSPLHFGNGTRLTVT.

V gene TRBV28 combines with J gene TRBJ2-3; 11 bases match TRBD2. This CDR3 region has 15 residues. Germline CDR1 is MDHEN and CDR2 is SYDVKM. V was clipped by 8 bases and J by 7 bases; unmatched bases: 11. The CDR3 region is CASVGVAGGWHTQYF. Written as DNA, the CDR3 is TGTGCCAGCGTGGGGGTAGCGGGAGGGTGGCATACGCAGTATTTT.